This T cell receptor (beta chain) appears in the sequencing data of a study of blood T cell repertoires in COVID-19. Background on the study: Whether acute or convalescent, the COVID-19 samples came from the United States, Italy and Spain. PBMCs, B-cell-depleted T cells, or T cells provided the cDNA or gDNA that made up the material.

As handled by the study authors: Amplification with reference gene primers provided the estimates of nucleated cell counts. TCRdb's table, derived via immunoSEQ multiplex PCR, lists solely in-frame clones and lacks some. V, J and clone size derive from that table, while D and trimming were established from the DNA sequence. The sample holds roughly 87,000 clones, around 89% seen once. V lost 5 bases to trimming and J lost 4 bases; unmatched junction nucleotides: 4. This CDR3 contains 13 residues. Germline V lookup: CDR1 SGHTA, CDR2 FQGTGA. This rearrangement joins TRBV7-3 to TRBJ2-5; 7 nucleotides agree with TRBD1. The sample consisted of peripheral blood. This clonotype originated in a man in his 60s with acute or convalescent COVID-19. The CDR3 sequence is CASSRQGGETQYF. Here the CDR3 DNA reads TGTGCCAGCAGCCGACAGGGTGGAGAGACCCAGTACTTC.